This TCR beta chain was obtained from a study of T cells in localized non-small cell lung cancer. TCRdb keeps only in-frame clones here, not all; method: immunoSEQ multiplex PCR. The table has about 24,000 clones, around 88% seen once; the top ten hold approximately 10%. For this clone: What it binds is not known.

General study findings and limits: Peak T cell clonality was found in uninvolved adjacent lung, exceeding tumor.

The CDR3 spans 19 residues. The ends lost 5 bases at V and 5 bases at J; junction bases unmatched: 19. Per germline, CDR1 SGHKS and CDR2 YYEKEE (reference sequence). The sequencing here drew on peripheral blood mononuclear cells, taken before any cancer treatment. This TCR derives from a woman aged 40-75 years with stage III lung adenocarcinoma. The chain carries TRBV5-5 and TRBJ2-3; 11 nucleotides align to TRBD2. This CDR3 reads CASRPGQGLAGGLGDTQYF. Here the CDR3 DNA reads TGTGCCAGCAGACCGGGACAGGGTTTAGCGGGAGGGCTAGGAGATACGCAGTATTTT.